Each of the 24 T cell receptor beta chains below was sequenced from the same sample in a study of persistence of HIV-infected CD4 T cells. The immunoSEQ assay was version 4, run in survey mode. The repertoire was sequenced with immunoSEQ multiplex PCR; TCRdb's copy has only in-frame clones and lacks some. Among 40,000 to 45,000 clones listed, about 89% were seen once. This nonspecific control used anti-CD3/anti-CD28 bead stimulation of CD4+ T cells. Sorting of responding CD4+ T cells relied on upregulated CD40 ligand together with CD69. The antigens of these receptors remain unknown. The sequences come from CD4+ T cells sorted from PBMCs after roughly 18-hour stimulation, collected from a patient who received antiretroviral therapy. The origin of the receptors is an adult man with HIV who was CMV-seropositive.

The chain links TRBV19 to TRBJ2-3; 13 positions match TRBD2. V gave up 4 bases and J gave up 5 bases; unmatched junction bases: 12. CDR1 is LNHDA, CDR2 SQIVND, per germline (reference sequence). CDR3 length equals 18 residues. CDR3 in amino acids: CASSRTSGGRKPVDTQYF. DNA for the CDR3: TGTGCCAGTAGTAGGACTAGCGGGGGCCGCAAACCGGTAGATACGCAGTATTTT.

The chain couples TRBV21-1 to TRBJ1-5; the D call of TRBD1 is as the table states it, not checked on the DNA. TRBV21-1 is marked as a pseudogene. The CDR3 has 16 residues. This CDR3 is CATTGRGQDSNQPQHF. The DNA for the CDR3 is TGTGCCACCACGGGCAGGGGACAAGATAGCAATCAGCCCCAGCATTTT.

The CDR3 loop is CASGDGSADTQYF. The CDR3 bases are TGTGCTAGTGGTGACGGGAGTGCAGATACGCAGTATTTT. The chain joins TRBV12-5 to TRBJ2-3; maybe TRBD2 (6 bases). With 5 bases removed from V and 4 bases from J, the gap between germline ends came to 10 bases. From germline, CDR1 is LGHNT and CDR2 FRNRAP. The CDR3 has 13 residues.

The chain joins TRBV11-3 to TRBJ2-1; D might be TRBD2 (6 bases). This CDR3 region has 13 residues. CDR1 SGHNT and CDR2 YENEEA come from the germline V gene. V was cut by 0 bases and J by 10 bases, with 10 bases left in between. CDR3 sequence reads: CASSLDARGEQFF. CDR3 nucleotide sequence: TGTGCCAGCAGCTTAGACGCACGGGGGGAGCAGTTCTTC.

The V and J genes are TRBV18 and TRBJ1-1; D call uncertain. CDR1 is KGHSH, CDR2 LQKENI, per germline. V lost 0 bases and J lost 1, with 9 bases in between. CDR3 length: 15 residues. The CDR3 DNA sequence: TGTGCCAGCTCACCACCCTCTCAGTCGAACACTGAAGCTTTCTTT. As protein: CASSPPSQSNTEAFF.

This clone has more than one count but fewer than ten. CDR3 region: CASSLDPGGGDQPQHF. CDR3 DNA sequence: TGCGCCAGCAGCTTGGATCCTGGGGGAGGGGATCAGCCCCAGCATTTT. The chain carries TRBV5-1 and TRBJ1-5; maybe TRBD1 (5 bases). Germline CDR1 is SGHRS and CDR2 is YFSETQ. V was cut by 0 bases and J by 5 bases, with 15 bases left in between. The CDR3 spans 16 residues.

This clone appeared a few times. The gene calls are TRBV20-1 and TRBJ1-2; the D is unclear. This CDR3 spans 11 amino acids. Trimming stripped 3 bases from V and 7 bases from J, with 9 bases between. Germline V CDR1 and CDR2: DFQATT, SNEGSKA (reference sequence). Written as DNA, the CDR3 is TGCAGTGCTAGTCAAAATTCTGGCTACACCTTC. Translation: CSASQNSGYTF.

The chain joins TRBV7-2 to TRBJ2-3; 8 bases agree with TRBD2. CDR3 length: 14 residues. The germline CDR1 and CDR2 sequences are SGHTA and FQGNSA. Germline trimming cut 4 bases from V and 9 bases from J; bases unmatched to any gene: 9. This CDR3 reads CASSSGGAYYTQYF. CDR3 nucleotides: TGTGCCAGCAGCTCCGGGGGGGCCTATTACACGCAGTATTTT.

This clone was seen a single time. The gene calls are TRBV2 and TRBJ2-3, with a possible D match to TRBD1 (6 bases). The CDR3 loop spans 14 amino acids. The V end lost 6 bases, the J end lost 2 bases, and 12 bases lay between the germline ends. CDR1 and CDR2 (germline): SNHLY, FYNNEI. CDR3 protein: CASRSGQVTDTQYF. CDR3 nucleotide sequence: TGTGCCAGCAGATCGGGACAAGTCACAGATACGCAGTATTTT.

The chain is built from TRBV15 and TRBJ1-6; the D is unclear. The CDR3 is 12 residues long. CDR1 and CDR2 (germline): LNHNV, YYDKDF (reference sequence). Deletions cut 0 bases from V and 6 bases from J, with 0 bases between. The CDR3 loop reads CATSRDNSPLHF. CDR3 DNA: TGTGCCACCAGCAGAGATAATTCACCCCTCCACTTT.

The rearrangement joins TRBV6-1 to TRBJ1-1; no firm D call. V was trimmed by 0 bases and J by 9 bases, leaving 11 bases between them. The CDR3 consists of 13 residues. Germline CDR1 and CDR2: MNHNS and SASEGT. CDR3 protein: CASSEADAFQAFF. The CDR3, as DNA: TGTGCCAGCAGTGAAGCCGACGCTTTCCAAGCTTTCTTT.

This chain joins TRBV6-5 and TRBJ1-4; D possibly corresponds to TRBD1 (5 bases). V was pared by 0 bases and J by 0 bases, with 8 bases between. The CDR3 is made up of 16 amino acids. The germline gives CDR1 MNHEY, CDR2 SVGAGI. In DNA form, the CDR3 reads TGTGCCAGCAGTTACTCTGGGGGGACAACTAATGAAAAACTGTTTTTT. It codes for CASSYSGGTTNEKLFF.

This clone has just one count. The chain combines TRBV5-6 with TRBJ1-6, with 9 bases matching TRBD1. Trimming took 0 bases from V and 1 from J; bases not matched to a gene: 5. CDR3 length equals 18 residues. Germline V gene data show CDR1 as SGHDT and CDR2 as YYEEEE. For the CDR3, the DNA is TGTGCCAGCAGCTTGGCTAGACAGGGGGATTCCTATAATTCACCCCTCCACTTT. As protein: CASSLARQGDSYNSPLHF. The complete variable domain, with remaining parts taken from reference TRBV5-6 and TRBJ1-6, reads DAGVTQSPTHLIKTRGQQVTLRCSPKSGHDTVSWYQQALGQGPQFIFQYYEEEERQRGNFPDRFSGHQFPNYSSELNVNALLLGDSALYLCASSLARQGDSYNSPLHFGNGTRLTVT.

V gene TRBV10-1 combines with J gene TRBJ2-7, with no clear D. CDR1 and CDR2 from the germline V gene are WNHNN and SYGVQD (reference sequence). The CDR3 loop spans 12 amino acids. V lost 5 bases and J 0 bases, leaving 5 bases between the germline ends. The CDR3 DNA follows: TGCGCCAGCAGTTTTGACTCCTACGAGCAGTACTTC. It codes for CASSFDSYEQYF.

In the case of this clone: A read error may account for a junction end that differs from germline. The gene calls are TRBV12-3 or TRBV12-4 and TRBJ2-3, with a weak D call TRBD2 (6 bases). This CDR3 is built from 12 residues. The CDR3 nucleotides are TGTGCCAGCAGGGGAGGACGGCAAAGTGCTCATTTT. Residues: CASRGGRQSAHF.

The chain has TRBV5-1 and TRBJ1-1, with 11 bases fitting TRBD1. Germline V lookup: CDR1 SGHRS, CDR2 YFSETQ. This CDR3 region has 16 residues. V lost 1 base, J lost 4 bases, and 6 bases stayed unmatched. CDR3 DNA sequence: TGCGCCAGCAGCTTGTTGGTAGGACAGGGGGCCACTGAAGCTTTCTTT. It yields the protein CASSLLVGQGATEAFF.

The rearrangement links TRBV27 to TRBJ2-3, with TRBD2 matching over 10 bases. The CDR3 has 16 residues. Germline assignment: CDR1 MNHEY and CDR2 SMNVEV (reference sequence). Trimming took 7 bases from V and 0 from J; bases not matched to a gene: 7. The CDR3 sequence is CASKASGGYSTDTQYF. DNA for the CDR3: TGTGCCAGCAAGGCTAGCGGGGGCTATAGCACAGATACGCAGTATTTT.

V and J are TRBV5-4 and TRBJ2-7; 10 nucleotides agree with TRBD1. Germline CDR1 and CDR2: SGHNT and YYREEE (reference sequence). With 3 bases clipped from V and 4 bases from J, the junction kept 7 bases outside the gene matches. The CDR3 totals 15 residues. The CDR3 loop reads CASSSTGQGFYEQYF. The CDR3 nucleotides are TGTGCCAGCAGCTCGACGGGACAGGGGTTTTACGAGCAGTACTTC.

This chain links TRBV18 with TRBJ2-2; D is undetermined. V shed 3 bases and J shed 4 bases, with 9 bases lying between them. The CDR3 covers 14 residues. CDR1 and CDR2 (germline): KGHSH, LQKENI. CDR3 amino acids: CASSPGSLTGELFF. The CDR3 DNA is TGTGCCAGCTCACCGGGCAGCCTCACCGGGGAGCTGTTTTTT.

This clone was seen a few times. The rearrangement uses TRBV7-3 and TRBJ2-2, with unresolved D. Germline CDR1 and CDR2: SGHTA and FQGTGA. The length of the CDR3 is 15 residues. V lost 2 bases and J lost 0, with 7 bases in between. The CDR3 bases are TGTGCCAGCAGCTTACACTGGACGAACACCGGGGAGCTGTTTTTT. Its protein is CASSLHWTNTGELFF.

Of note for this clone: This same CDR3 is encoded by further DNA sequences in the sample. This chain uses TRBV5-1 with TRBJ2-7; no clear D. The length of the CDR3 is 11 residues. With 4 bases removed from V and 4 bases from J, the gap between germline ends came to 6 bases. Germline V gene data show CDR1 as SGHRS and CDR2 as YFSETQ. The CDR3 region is CASSADYEQYF. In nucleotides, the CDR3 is TGCGCCAGCAGCGCAGATTACGAGCAGTACTTC.

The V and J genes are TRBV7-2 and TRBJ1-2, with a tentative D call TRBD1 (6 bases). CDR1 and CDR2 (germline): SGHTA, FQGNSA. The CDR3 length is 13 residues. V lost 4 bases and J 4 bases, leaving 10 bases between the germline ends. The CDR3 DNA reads TGTGCCAGCAGCTCGGACAGACTCTATGGCTACACCTTC. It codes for CASSSDRLYGYTF.

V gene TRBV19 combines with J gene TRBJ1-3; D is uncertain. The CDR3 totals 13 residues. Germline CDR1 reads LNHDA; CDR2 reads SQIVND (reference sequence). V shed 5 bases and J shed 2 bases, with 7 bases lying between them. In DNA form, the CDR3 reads TGTGCCAGTAGTTCTTCCCCTGGAAACACCATATATTTT. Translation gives CASSSSPGNTIYF.

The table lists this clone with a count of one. The CDR3 DNA reads as TGTGCCAGCAGCCAAGCAGGCACAGCCGGGGAGCTGTTTTTT. Protein sequence: CASSQAGTAGELFF. The chain has TRBV3-1 (or the pseudogene TRBV3-2) and TRBJ2-2, with D uncertain. This CDR3 is built from 14 residues. Germline lookup yields CDR1 LGHDT and CDR2 YNNKEL (reference sequence). V lost 1 base to trimming and J lost 6 bases, with 9 bases between them.